This TCR beta chain was observed in a study of shared clonotypes between healthy human individuals. Study-wide results and caveats: Researchers found naive subsets generally carried larger estimated richness than memory subsets. Incomplete sequencing of sorted subsets was indicated by rarefaction despite large depth.

Adults of Caucasian background living in Nashville, Tennessee made up all donors. The germline CDR1 and CDR2 sequences are SGHDN and FVKESK. Trimming cost V 4 bases and J 3 bases, with 13 bases left between them. This CDR3 has 14 residues. As handled by the study authors: Owing to the provision of junction-only sequences devoid of quality scores by immunoSEQ, filtering differed. The assay was immunoSEQ multiplex PCR, and TCRdb's table has in-frame clones only and misses some. V and J calls and clone size come straight from that table; D and trimming were deduced from the DNA. The table shows approximately 1.5 million clones, with about 98.5% occurring only once. Details on this clone: Antigen unknown.

The sample consisted of naive CD4+ T cells sorted from blood. Documented subset: CD45RA+ positively selected. This clonotype was obtained from a man aged 25 to 45 in good health. V usage is TRBV14 and J usage is TRBJ2-7, with D perhaps TRBD1 (6 bases). CDR3 bases: TGTGCCAGCAGCCTAACATTGGACAGCTACGAGCAGTACTTC. Protein: CASSLTLDSYEQYF.